This T cell receptor (beta chain) was captured in a study of blood T cells in healthy people across ages. The CDR3 contains 11 residues. The germline V gene has CDR1 SQVTM and CDR2 ANQGSEA. This clonotype appeared a single time. Germline is not matched at one junction end, which may reflect a read error. Combining a sample-barcoded 5' primer with a J-beta primer mix, a second PCR ran for about 7 to 11 cycles. From the 5' RACE reads, TCRdb called clonotypes with MiXCR, one entry per CDR3 protein. The sample includes approximately 780,000 distinct CDR3 sequences, more than 25% of them seen just once. The data also belong to a second study, concerning T cells of mothers and their children. Turning to that study: The authors added sample barcodes and 2-4 random nucleotides using the M1S primer of the second PCR.

The sample consisted of blood. The chain couples TRBV29-1 to TRBJ2-5; a possible D gene is TRBD2 (6 bases). The receptor comes from a boy between 10 and 17 years old in good health. DNA for the CDR3: TGCAGCGTCATCCGCCGGGAGACCCAGTACTTT. It codes for CSVIRRETQYF.